These 11 T cell receptor beta chains were sequenced from one sample in a study of molecular identifiers for immune sequencing clone quantification. TCRdb re-called the PCR reads with MiXCR, one entry per CDR3 protein. The sample yields about 510,000 distinct CDR3 sequences, roughly 23% seen once. The sequencing input was naive CD8+ T cells from blood, with Jurkat cell RNA spiked in. Documented subset: FACS-sorted CD8+CD4-CCR7+CD45RA+ naive T cells. Receptor source: a human donor in good health. Some libraries in this study had Jurkat cell RNA spiked in.

This clonotype was recorded at least ten times. V gene TRBV7-8 combines with J gene TRBJ2-7, with 10 bases lining up with TRBD1. J lost 4 bases, V lost 7 bases, and 13 bases had no gene match. Germline V gives CDR1 SGHVS, CDR2 FQNEAQ. This CDR3 is 16 amino acids long. The CDR3 nucleotides are TGTGCCAGCAAACCGTATTCGGGACAGGGGTTTTACGAGCAGTACTTC. It encodes CASKPYSGQGFYEQYF.

Many counts were recorded for this clonotype. The chain joins TRBV12-5 to TRBJ2-1; D not certain. CDR3 length equals 12 residues. V was clipped by 6 bases and J by 4 bases, with 7 bases between them. Germline CDR1 is LGHNT and CDR2 is FRNRAP. The CDR3 nucleotides read TGTGCTAGTGGATTCAGTTACAATGAGCAGTTCTTC. Its translation: CASGFSYNEQFF.

This clonotype was counted at least ten times. The chain has TRBV5-6 and TRBJ1-1; D not resolved. Germline CDR1 SGHDT, CDR2 YYEEEE. CDR3 size: 16 residues. The V end was cut by 2 bases, the J end by 5 bases, with 19 bases between. CDR3 DNA sequence: TGTGCCAGCAGCTTTCTTGGCCCTTCCGAGAGTACTGAAGCTTTCTTT. It is translated as CASSFLGPSESTEAFF.

V gene TRBV12-3 or TRBV12-4 combines with J gene TRBJ1-2, with TRBD1 identical over 11 bases. The V gene end was trimmed by 5 bases and the J gene end by 2 bases; junction bases not matched to a gene: 10. This CDR3 region has 17 residues. The CDR3: CASSPGTGGRGNYGYTF. DNA for the CDR3: TGTGCCAGCAGTCCGGGGACAGGGGGGCGAGGGAACTATGGCTACACCTTC.

This clonotype was seen ten or more times. This sequence joins TRBV5-4 and TRBJ2-3, with D uncertain. The ends were cut back, 4 bases at V and 2 bases at J, with 5 bases in the middle. The length of the CDR3 is 12 residues. Germline V gives CDR1 SGHNT, CDR2 YYREEE (reference sequence). CDR3 coding DNA: TGTGCCAGCAGCACTCTCACAGATACGCAGTATTTT. Its protein product is CASSTLTDTQYF.

This clonotype came up a few times. V gene TRBV11-2 combines with J gene TRBJ2-3, with TRBD1 matching over 12 bases. There are 20 residues in the CDR3. The germline CDR1 and CDR2 sequences are SGHAT and FQNNGV. Trimming took 8 bases from V and 2 from J; bases not matched to a gene: 20. The CDR3 DNA is TGTGCCAGCGGAATAAGGGACAGGGGGCGAAATCTTGGTATCACAGATACGCAGTATTTT. Encoded protein: CASGIRDRGRNLGITDTQYF.

The chain recombines TRBV27 with TRBJ2-3; TRBD1 is a possible D gene (6 bases). The germline gives CDR1 MNHEY, CDR2 SMNVEV (reference sequence). Trimming pared 5 bases from V and 2 bases from J, leaving 17 bases between. The CDR3 extends over 16 amino acids. The CDR3, as DNA: TGTGCCAGCAGTGAACCGGGACAAATGATCACAGATACGCAGTATTTT. It encodes CASSEPGQMITDTQYF.

J is TRBJ2-3 and V is TRBV6-2 or TRBV6-3; 9 nucleotides agree with TRBD2. The length of the CDR3 is 20 residues. In germline, CDR1 is MNHEY, CDR2 SVGEGT. V lost 7 bases, J lost 4 bases, and 24 bases stayed unmatched. CDR3 bases: TGTGCCAGCACCGACCCAGCCTTAGCAGTGGCGGGAGGGCCGGCAGATACGCAGTATTTT. As protein: CASTDPALAVAGGPADTQYF.

To note about this clonotype: A much more abundant neighbour one base away suggests this may be a read error. The rearrangement uses TRBV27 and TRBJ2-7, with 11 bases that match TRBD2. With 8 bases clipped from V and 2 bases from J, the junction kept 11 bases outside the gene matches. The CDR3 consists of 16 residues. Germline V CDR1 and CDR2: MNHEY, SMNVEV (reference sequence). CDR3 protein: CASGPRTSGPTYEQYF. CDR3 sequence (DNA): TGTGCCAGCGGCCCCCGGACTAGCGGGCCGACCTACGAGCAGTACTTC.

The rearrangement uses TRBV27 and TRBJ2-3; tentative D call: TRBD2 (6 bases). Trimming left V 2 bases short and J 5 bases short, with 17 bases between. Germline CDR1 is MNHEY and CDR2 is SMNVEV (reference sequence). The CDR3 spans 16 residues. The CDR3 DNA is TGTGCCAGCAGTTTAGTAATTGGCGGGGATCGAGATACGCAGTATTTT. This translates into CASSLVIGGDRDTQYF.

This clonotype was detected only a few times. V gene TRBV20-1 combines with J gene TRBJ2-7; D perhaps matches TRBD2 (7 bases). CDR1 and CDR2 (germline): DFQATT, SNEGSKA (reference sequence). V shed 0 bases and J shed 4 bases, with 19 bases lying between them. This CDR3 spans 16 amino acids. The CDR3 protein is CSARDPNTGGMYEQYF. The CDR3 DNA is TGCAGTGCTAGAGATCCCAACACGGGGGGCATGTACGAGCAGTACTTC.